What follows are 25 T cell receptor beta chains derived from one specimen sequenced in a study of T cells in Graves' hyperthyroidism and ophthalmopathy. Authors of the study amplified TCR beta CDR3 regions from RNA transcripts. When the TCR CDR3 underwent first-round RT-PCR, the HTBI primer set was used. TCRdb used MiXCR to reprocess the multiplex PCR reads, holding one entry per CDR3 protein. The profile shows around 500,000 distinct CDR3 sequences, approximately 15% of them singletons. Sequencing was done on a sample of blood. The receptors stem from a middle-aged woman with Graves' hyperthyroidism.

The V gene is TRBV7-2, the J gene TRBJ2-1; D call uncertain. The V and J ends lost 5 bases and 8 bases respectively, with 7 bases between them. CDR3 size: 11 residues. Germline V gene data show CDR1 as SGHTA and CDR2 as FQGNSA. The CDR3 DNA is TGTGCCAGCAGCCTATACGATGAGCAGTTCTTC. This gives the protein CASSLYDEQFF.

Ten or more counts support this clonotype. The rearrangement joins TRBV28 to TRBJ2-7; 8 positions match TRBD2. After removal of 4 bases from V and 2 bases from J, the junction contained 10 bases not matched to a gene. Per germline, CDR1 MDHEN and CDR2 SYDVKM. The CDR3 consists of 16 residues. The CDR3 nucleotides read TGTGCCAGCAGTTCACCGGGGGGGCAGAGAGCCTACGAGCAGTACTTC. This encodes CASSSPGGQRAYEQYF.

In DNA, the CDR3 is TGTGCCAGTACAGACCCGGGAGCGAGAACCTACGAGCAGTACTTC. It codes for CASTDPGARTYEQYF. The chain combines TRBV19 with TRBJ2-7; TRBD2 is a possible D gene (6 bases). The CDR3 extends over 15 amino acids. Germline V gene sequence: CDR1 LNHDA, CDR2 SQIVND (reference sequence). Trimming removed 7 bases at V and 2 bases at J, with 18 bases between.

Ten or more counts support this clonotype. The genes are TRBV28 and TRBJ2-3; 10 positions agree with TRBD2. Per the germline V gene, CDR1 is MDHEN and CDR2 is SYDVKM. The CDR3 length is 17 residues. V gave up 6 bases and J gave up 7 bases; unmatched junction bases: 16. CDR3 in amino acids: CASSYRRSIAGGNTQYF. The CDR3 DNA reads TGTGCCAGCAGCTACCGCCGGTCGATAGCGGGAGGAAATACGCAGTATTTT.

This clonotype showed up many times. This chain uses TRBV2 with TRBJ2-5; D call uncertain. The germline CDR1 and CDR2 sequences are SNHLY and FYNNEI. Trimming removed 10 bases from V and 2 bases from J, with 5 bases in between. The CDR3 is 10 residues long. The CDR3 DNA sequence: TGTGCCACATCACAAGAGACCCAGTACTTC. Protein product: CATSQETQYF.

The sample holds many counts of this clonotype. V usage is TRBV3-1 and J usage is TRBJ2-6, with unresolved D. This CDR3 contains 15 residues. V dropped 0 bases and J dropped 4 bases, with 7 bases sitting between them. CDR1 and CDR2 from the germline V gene are LGHDT and YNNKEL (reference sequence). CDR3 sequence reads: CASSQDPSGANVLTF. CDR3 nucleotide sequence: TGTGCCAGCAGCCAAGATCCTTCCGGGGCCAACGTCCTGACTTTC. The whole variable domain, remainder taken from reference TRBV3-1 and TRBJ2-6, is DTAVSQTPKYLVTQMGNDKSIKCEQNLGHDTMYWYKQDSKKFLKIMFSYNNKELIINETVPNRFSPKSPDKAHLNLHINSLELGDSAVYFCASSQDPSGANVLTFGAGSRLTVL.

A few counts support this clonotype. CDR3: CASTTRLAIPRTGELFF. CDR3 sequence (DNA): TGTGCCAGCACCACCAGACTAGCGATCCCCCGAACCGGGGAGCTGTTTTTT. The V call is TRBV12-3 or TRBV12-4, the J call TRBJ2-2; 8 bases match TRBD2. The V and J ends lost 7 bases and 5 bases, in that order; junction bases with no gene match: 15. The CDR3 totals 17 residues.

This clonotype came up many times. The chain is built from TRBV12-3 or TRBV12-4 and TRBJ2-7; D is perhaps TRBD1 or TRBD2 (5 bases each). Trimming left V 3 bases short and J 3 bases short, with 15 bases between. The CDR3 length is 15 residues. The CDR3 nucleotides are TGTGCCAGCAGTTTTGGAAGAGGGACCGACTACGAGCAGTACTTC. It yields the protein CASSFGRGTDYEQYF.

This clonotype was seen at least ten times. The chain recombines TRBV6-1 with TRBJ1-1; D not resolved. Germline V lookup: CDR1 MNHNS, CDR2 SASEGT. The germline V and J ends were trimmed by 6 bases and 0 bases, with 8 bases remaining between them. The CDR3 totals 13 residues. The CDR3 DNA reads as TGTGCCAGCAGCAAGTGGATGAACACTGAAGCTTTCTTT. Residues: CASSKWMNTEAFF.

The chain is built from TRBV5-1 and TRBJ2-1; a weak D match, TRBD2 (5 bases). The CDR3 extends over 15 amino acids. Trimming left V 4 bases short and J 2 bases short, with 13 bases between. Germline CDR1 reads SGHRS; CDR2 reads YFSETQ. The CDR3 loop reads CASSGERAAYNEQFF. For the CDR3, the DNA is TGCGCCAGCAGCGGTGAGAGAGCGGCCTACAATGAGCAGTTCTTC.

In this sample, this clonotype turned up many times. V usage is TRBV5-5 and J usage is TRBJ1-4; D is unclear. The CDR3 is made up of 15 amino acids. Germline loops: CDR1 SGHKS, CDR2 YYEKEE (reference sequence). Trimming removed 0 bases at V and 6 bases at J, with 12 bases between. The CDR3 sequence is CASSLVAGVDEKLFF. The CDR3 DNA sequence: TGTGCCAGCAGCTTGGTTGCAGGCGTGGATGAAAAACTGTTTTTT.

The chain recombines TRBV7-9 with TRBJ2-2; D remains unclear. Germline V gene lookup returns CDR1 SEHNR and CDR2 FQNEAQ (reference sequence). This CDR3 has 15 residues. The V end lost 5 bases, the J end lost 0 bases, and 10 bases lay between the germline ends. The CDR3 region is CASSPKVANTGELFF. The CDR3 DNA follows: TGTGCCAGCAGCCCAAAAGTAGCGAACACCGGGGAGCTGTTTTTT.

This clonotype was recorded at least ten times. The chain links TRBV20-1 to TRBJ2-3, with D unresolved. V was cut by 5 bases and J by 4 bases, with 13 bases left in between. Germline CDR1 is DFQATT and CDR2 is SNEGSKA (reference sequence). The CDR3 spans 13 residues. The CDR3 protein is CSARTPFADTQYF. As DNA, the CDR3 is TGCAGTGCTCGAACTCCCTTTGCAGATACGCAGTATTTT.

This clonotype was seen more than once but under ten times. A much larger clone lies a single base off, so this may be a read error. This chain uses TRBV28 with TRBJ2-2, with 9 positions matching TRBD1. CDR1 is MDHEN, CDR2 SYDVKM, per germline. The CDR3 runs to 16 residues. CDR3 DNA sequence: TGTGCCAGCAGTTCAGACGGGACAGGGTTCACCGGGGAGCCGTTTTTT. Amino acid sequence: CASSSDGTGFTGEPFF.

This clonotype came up many times. CDR3 coding DNA: TGTTCAGCAGTGATGCGGGACAGGGGCACAGATACGCAGTATTTT. Its protein product is CSAVMRDRGTDTQYF. The genes are TRBV2 and TRBJ2-3; TRBD1 aligns across 9 bases. The CDR3 length is 15 residues. The germline CDR1 and CDR2 sequences are SNHLY and FYNNEI.

This clonotype was detected many times. The chain couples TRBV2 to TRBJ2-1, with 14 bases fitting TRBD2. Germline-derived CDR1 and CDR2 are SNHLY and FYNNEI. The CDR3 has 16 amino acids. V trimming: 4 bases; J trimming: 6 bases; junction bases outside the gene matches: 5. This chain's CDR3 is CASSGGTSGSFNEQFF. CDR3 nucleotide sequence: TGTGCCAGCAGTGGGGGGACTAGCGGGAGTTTCAATGAGCAGTTCTTC.

The genes are TRBV4-1 and TRBJ2-1; 13 nucleotides align to TRBD2. The germline V gene has CDR1 MGHRA and CDR2 YSYEKL. The CDR3 totals 18 residues. The V segment lost 5 bases and the J segment 0 bases; nucleotides outside the gene matches: 7. For the CDR3, the DNA is TGCGCCAGCAGCTTCGGACTAGCGGGAGAAAGCTCCTACAATGAGCAGTTCTTC. The encoded protein is CASSFGLAGESSYNEQFF.

The chain combines TRBV29-1 with TRBJ1-1; possibly TRBD1 for D (5 bases). With 5 bases removed from V and 4 bases from J, the gap between germline ends came to 20 bases. Germline values: CDR1 SQVTM, CDR2 ANQGSEA. The CDR3 spans 15 residues. CDR3 in amino acids: CSVFLGASSSTEAFF. As DNA, the CDR3 is TGCAGCGTTTTTTTAGGGGCTAGTTCTAGCACTGAAGCTTTCTTT.

This clonotype occurred many times. The rearrangement links TRBV12-3 or TRBV12-4 to TRBJ2-4; D possibly corresponds to TRBD1 (6 bases). Between the trimmed V and J ends, which lost 8 bases and 5 bases, there was a span of 16 bases. CDR3 size: 14 residues. The CDR3 loop is CASSPAAGENIQYF. CDR3 coding DNA: TGTGCCAGCTCCCCGGCGGCAGGGGAAAACATTCAGTACTTC.

This clonotype was detected only a few times. The chain combines TRBV10-3 with TRBJ2-1; D gene unclear. Per the germline V gene, CDR1 is ENHRY and CDR2 is SYGVKD. The length of the CDR3 is 15 residues. Between the trimmed V and J ends, which lost 2 bases and 0 bases, there was a span of 8 bases. The CDR3 loop is CAISEAESSYNEQFF. CDR3 coding DNA: TGTGCCATCAGTGAGGCGGAGAGCTCCTACAATGAGCAGTTCTTC.

Comment on this clonotype: One end of the junction is discordant with germline, which a read error may explain. The CDR3 is CASSLMGSSNQPPHF. The CDR3 DNA sequence: TGTGCCAGCAGCTTAATGGGAAGTAGCAATCAGCCCCCGCATTTT. The chain has TRBV7-2 and TRBJ1-5; D gene unclear. Germline CDR1 SGHTA, CDR2 FQGNSA. This CDR3 has 15 amino acids. Looking up the rest from reference TRBV7-2 and TRBJ1-5 gives the full variable domain: GAGVSQSPSNKVTEKGKDVELRCDPISGHTALYWYRQSLGQGLEFLIYFQGNSAPDKSGLPSDRFSAERTGGSVSTLTIQRTQQEDSAVYLCASSLMGSSNQPPHFGDGTRLSIL.

This clonotype ranks as medium-sized. Germline is not matched at one junction end, which may reflect a read error. The chain couples TRBV7-2 to TRBJ2-7; 8 nucleotides line up with TRBD2. The CDR3 has 15 amino acids. Per the germline V gene, CDR1 is SGHTA and CDR2 is FQGNSA. The CDR3 protein is CASSLAGGLNYEQYF. CDR3 bases: TGTGCCAGCAGCCTAGCGGGCGGACTGAACTACGAGCAGTACTTC. Full variable domain (rest looked up from reference TRBV7-2 and TRBJ2-7): GAGVSQSPSNKVTEKGKDVELRCDPISGHTALYWYRQSLGQGLEFLIYFQGNSAPDKSGLPSDRFSAERTGGSVSTLTIQRTQQEDSAVYLCASSLAGGLNYEQYFGPGTRLTVT.

This clonotype was counted at least ten times. The chain carries TRBV3-1 and TRBJ2-7; D unclear. Per germline, CDR1 LGHDT and CDR2 YNNKEL (reference sequence). CDR3 length: 13 residues. Trimming stripped 0 bases from V and 0 bases from J, with 3 bases between. The CDR3 loop reads CASSQETSYEQYF. The CDR3 region has the DNA TGTGCCAGCAGCCAAGAGACCTCCTACGAGCAGTACTTC.

The sample holds many counts of this clonotype. V gene TRBV15 combines with J gene TRBJ2-1; D could derive from TRBD1 or TRBD2 (5 bases each). This CDR3 spans 15 amino acids. Trimming stripped 8 bases from V and 8 bases from J, with 22 bases between. Looked up from germline, CDR1 is LNHNV and CDR2 is YYDKDF (reference sequence). DNA of the CDR3: TGTGCCACCTCAAAGGATACTACCGGGGCCGATGAGCAGTTCTTC. It yields the protein CATSKDTTGADEQFF.

The chain combines TRBV19 with TRBJ2-7, with unresolved D. The CDR3 contains 14 residues. The V end was cut by 4 bases, the J end by 3 bases, with 13 bases between. The V gene's germline CDR1 is LNHDA and CDR2 SQIVND (reference sequence). CDR3 sequence: CASSTNALYYEQYF. CDR3 nucleotides: TGTGCCAGTAGTACCAATGCATTGTACTACGAGCAGTACTTC.